The rows below give T cell receptor beta chains drawn from one sample of a study of metastatic and nonmetastatic thyroid tumors. TCRdb called clones again from the PCR reads with MiXCR. The sample lists approximately 40,000 clones, about an eighth occurring once. Input material: blood. The receptors here all came from a female donor with papillary thyroid cancer or a benign thyroid nodule (not recorded which). Some clones in this sample may be carry-over from other donors' samples. CDR3s include the opening cysteine and the closing phenylalanine or tryptophan. Each record gives: D gene, V gene, clone size, J gene, CDR3 protein, CDR3 DNA. D genes are given only for firm matches. Not every row has a clone size; where given, it reads once, few, many or a size class.

NA	TRBV27	NA	TRBJ2-1	CASSLSILAGGSNEQFF	TGTGCCAGCAGCCTGTCGATATTAGCTGGAGGTAGCAATGAACAGTTCTTC
NA	TRBV19	NA	TRBJ2-7	CASSFQGYHLYF	TGTGCCAGTAGTTTCCAGGGCTACCATCTGTACTTC
NA	TRBV2	many	TRBJ1-1	CASRRQGGLNTEAFF	TGTGCCAGCAGGCGGCAGGGAGGTCTGAACACTGAAGCTTTCTTT
NA	TRBV20-1	many	TRBJ2-1	CSARRDINNEQFF	TGCAGTGCCCGCCGGGACATTAACAATGAGCAGTTCTTC
TRBD2	TRBV11-2	many	TRBJ2-7	CASSWTSGGLYEQYF	TGTGCCAGCAGCTGGACTAGCGGAGGACTCTACGAGCAGTACTTC
NA	TRBV20-1	many	TRBJ2-1	CSARSWGESGNEQFF	TGCAGTGCTAGGAGTTGGGGGGAGTCAGGGAATGAGCAGTTCTTC
NA	TRBV10-3	many	TRBJ1-1	CAFGQGLNTEAFF	TGTGCCTTCGGTCAGGGGTTAAACACTGAAGCTTTCTTT
NA	TRBV20-1	NA	TRBJ2-7	CSARDGAGDPYEHYF	TGCAGTGCTAGAGATGGTGCAGGGGACCCCTACGAGCATTACTTC
TRBD1	TRBV7-6	many	TRBJ2-7	CASSQGRTGSDEQYF	TGTGCCAGCAGCCAAGGGAGGACAGGGAGCGACGAGCAGTACTTC
TRBD2	TRBV5-6	NA	TRBJ2-5	CASSFSGLAVGRETQCF	TGTGCCAGCAGCTTTTCAGGGCTAGCGGTAGGGCGAGAGACCCAGTGCTTC
NA	TRBV5-1	many	TRBJ2-4	CASSLEGRQNIQYF	TGCGCCAGCAGCTTGGAGGGTAGACAAAACATTCAGTACTTC
NA	TRBV29-1	many	TRBJ2-3	CSAKRDTDTQYF	TGCAGCGCCAAACGGGACACAGATACGCAGTATTTT
NA	TRBV19	many	TRBJ2-2	CATHAPPGELFF	TGTGCCACCCACGCCCCCCCCGGGGAGCTGTTTTTT
NA	TRBV12-3/TRBV12-4	many	TRBJ2-2	CASSPFAGAGGELFF	TGTGCCAGCAGCCCGTTCGCGGGCGCGGGCGGGGAGCTGTTTTTT
NA	TRBV28	NA	TRBJ2-7	CASRRDTSYEQYF	TGTGCCAGCAGAAGAGACACGTCCTACGAGCAGTACTTC
TRBD2	TRBV11-2	many	TRBJ2-7	CASIGSGKREQYF	TGTGCCAGCATTGGTAGCGGGAAACGCGAGCAGTACTTC
TRBD1	TRBV5-1	many	TRBJ1-1	CASSRGGASTEAFF	TGCGCCAGCAGCCGAGGGGGCGCGAGCACTGAAGCTTTCTTT